Listed below are T cell receptor beta chains from one sample, sequenced in a study of blood T cell repertoires in COVID-19. The table came from immunoSEQ multiplex PCR; TCRdb's copy has only in-frame clones and leaves some out. The table records 40,000 to 45,000 clones, approximately 88% of them present only once. Sequenced: peripheral blood. The receptors come from a man aged 50-59 years with active COVID-19. Each CDR3 is given with its conserved first and last residue. Each record gives: V gene, J gene, D gene, clone size, CDR3 length, CDR3 protein, CDR3 DNA. D genes are given only for firm matches. For some rows the clone size is stated as once, few or many, or as a class when expanded; others skip it.

V gene: TRBV5-6; J gene: TRBJ2-1; D gene: NA; clone size: medium-sized; CDR3 length: 13; CDR3 protein: CASSLGQGHEQFF; CDR3 DNA: TGTGCCAGCAGCTTGGGGCAGGGTCATGAGCAGTTCTTC
V gene: TRBV5-4; J gene: TRBJ2-1; D gene: NA; clone size: NA; CDR3 length: 15; CDR3 protein: CASSLWRSSYNEQFF; CDR3 DNA: TGTGCCAGCAGCTTGTGGAGGAGCTCCTACAATGAGCAGTTCTTC
V gene: TRBV6-5; J gene: TRBJ2-3; D gene: NA; clone size: NA; CDR3 length: 14; CDR3 protein: CASTGGPTTDTQYF; CDR3 DNA: TGTGCCAGCACCGGTGGGCCAACCACAGATACGCAGTATTTT
V gene: TRBV28; J gene: TRBJ2-7; D gene: TRBD1; clone size: few; CDR3 length: 13; CDR3 protein: CASNLGGRDEQYF; CDR3 DNA: TGTGCCAGCAACTTAGGGGGCCGGGACGAGCAGTACTTC
V gene: TRBV7-2; J gene: TRBJ1-5; D gene: NA; clone size: NA; CDR3 length: 17; CDR3 protein: CASSFFGTYNSNQPQHF; CDR3 DNA: TGTGCCAGCAGCTTCTTTGGGACATATAATAGCAATCAGCCCCAGCATTTT
V gene: TRBV19; J gene: TRBJ1-5; D gene: TRBD1; clone size: once; CDR3 length: 16; CDR3 protein: CASSIEGTGGIWPQHF; CDR3 DNA: TGTGCCAGTAGTATCGAAGGGACAGGGGGCATTTGGCCCCAGCATTTT
V gene: TRBV14; J gene: TRBJ2-2; D gene: NA; clone size: NA; CDR3 length: 15; CDR3 protein: CASSPRRGNTGELFF; CDR3 DNA: TGTGCCAGCAGCCCCCGCCGGGGGAACACCGGGGAGCTGTTTTTT
V gene: TRBV5-1; J gene: TRBJ2-3; D gene: NA; clone size: NA; CDR3 length: 15; CDR3 protein: CASSLVLVSSDTQYF; CDR3 DNA: TGCGCCAGCAGCTTGGTATTAGTCTCCTCCGATACGCAGTATTTT
V gene: TRBV28; J gene: TRBJ2-7; D gene: TRBD2; clone size: NA; CDR3 length: 18; CDR3 protein: CASSLLSHGLAGTYEQYF; CDR3 DNA: TGTGCCAGCAGTTTATTAAGTCATGGACTAGCGGGAACCTACGAGCAGTACTTC
V gene: TRBV12-5; J gene: TRBJ2-1; D gene: TRBD2; clone size: NA; CDR3 length: 17; CDR3 protein: CASGLGLPGLAGGEQFF; CDR3 DNA: TGTGCTAGTGGTTTGGGCCTCCCGGGACTAGCGGGTGGTGAGCAGTTCTTC
V gene: TRBV28; J gene: TRBJ2-5; D gene: NA; clone size: NA; CDR3 length: 16; CDR3 protein: CASTAQGTLPSGTQYF; CDR3 DNA: TGTGCCAGCACCGCCCAGGGGACGCTCCCTTCGGGGACCCAGTACTTC
V gene: TRBV18; J gene: TRBJ1-4; D gene: NA; clone size: NA; CDR3 length: 15; CDR3 protein: CASSPPSSTNEKLFF; CDR3 DNA: TGTGCCAGCTCACCCCCCTCTTCCACTAATGAAAAACTGTTTTTT
V gene: TRBV9; J gene: TRBJ2-7; D gene: NA; clone size: NA; CDR3 length: 15; CDR3 protein: CASSVGLIGSYEQYF; CDR3 DNA: TGTGCCAGCAGCGTAGGTTTAATCGGTTCCTACGAGCAGTACTTC
V gene: TRBV3-1/TRBV3-2; J gene: TRBJ1-2; D gene: TRBD1; clone size: NA; CDR3 length: 13; CDR3 protein: CASSRTGTSGYTF; CDR3 DNA: TGTGCCAGCAGCCGGACAGGAACTTCTGGCTACACCTTC
V gene: TRBV5-1; J gene: TRBJ1-1; D gene: NA; clone size: NA; CDR3 length: 14; CDR3 protein: CASSKTEMNTEAFF; CDR3 DNA: TGCGCCAGCAGCAAGACAGAGATGAACACTGAAGCTTTCTTT
V gene: TRBV14; J gene: TRBJ2-1; D gene: NA; clone size: NA; CDR3 length: 13; CDR3 protein: CASSQDHTHEQFF; CDR3 DNA: TGTGCCAGCAGCCAAGATCACACCCATGAGCAGTTCTTC
V gene: TRBV11-2; J gene: TRBJ2-7; D gene: NA; clone size: NA; CDR3 length: 13; CDR3 protein: CASSFRQPYEQYF; CDR3 DNA: TGTGCCAGCAGCTTCCGACAGCCCTACGAGCAGTACTTC
V gene: TRBV6-2/TRBV6-3; J gene: TRBJ2-7; D gene: NA; clone size: few; CDR3 length: 14; CDR3 protein: CASSYFLDSYEQYF; CDR3 DNA: TGTGCCAGCAGTTACTTCCTAGACTCCTACGAGCAGTACTTC
V gene: TRBV6-5; J gene: TRBJ2-3; D gene: TRBD2; clone size: NA; CDR3 length: 15; CDR3 protein: CASSPRGGSTDTQYF; CDR3 DNA: TGTGCCAGCAGTCCGCGGGGCGGGAGTACAGATACGCAGTATTTT
V gene: TRBV10-1; J gene: TRBJ2-5; D gene: NA; clone size: NA; CDR3 length: 14; CDR3 protein: CASSEGTGRRAQYF; CDR3 DNA: TGCGCCAGCAGTGAGGGCACGGGAAGGCGGGCCCAGTACTTC
V gene: TRBV2; J gene: TRBJ2-3; D gene: NA; clone size: NA; CDR3 length: 17; CDR3 protein: CASKARTSEERLDTQYF; CDR3 DNA: TGTGCCAGCAAGGCCAGGACTTCCGAGGAAAGGTTAGATACGCAGTATTTT
V gene: TRBV7-2; J gene: TRBJ2-3; D gene: NA; clone size: NA; CDR3 length: 14; CDR3 protein: CASSLESHTDTQYF; CDR3 DNA: TGTGCCAGCAGCTTAGAATCCCACACAGATACGCAGTATTTT
V gene: TRBV9; J gene: TRBJ2-2; D gene: TRBD2; clone size: NA; CDR3 length: 16; CDR3 protein: CASSPGAGPVTGELFF; CDR3 DNA: TGTGCCAGCAGCCCAGGAGCGGGACCGGTCACCGGGGAGCTGTTTTTT
V gene: TRBV7-2; J gene: TRBJ2-3; D gene: TRBD1; clone size: NA; CDR3 length: 18; CDR3 protein: CASSSGTGGGGFTDTQYF; CDR3 DNA: TGTGCCAGCAGCTCCGGGACAGGGGGTGGGGGCTTCACAGATACGCAGTATTTT
V gene: TRBV9; J gene: TRBJ2-1; D gene: NA; clone size: NA; CDR3 length: 17; CDR3 protein: CASSGRPEEDAYNEQFF; CDR3 DNA: TGTGCCAGCAGCGGCCGACCGGAGGAGGATGCCTACAATGAGCAGTTCTTC
V gene: TRBV6-4; J gene: TRBJ2-1; D gene: TRBD2; clone size: NA; CDR3 length: 16; CDR3 protein: CASKNRAGGTHNEQFF; CDR3 DNA: TGTGCCAGCAAAAACCGAGCGGGAGGAACCCACAATGAGCAGTTCTTC
V gene: TRBV21-1; J gene: TRBJ1-5; D gene: NA; clone size: NA; CDR3 length: 16; CDR3 protein: CASRYTFGTANQPQHF; CDR3 DNA: TGTGCCAGCAGGTACACTTTCGGCACAGCTAATCAGCCCCAGCATTTT
V gene: TRBV27; J gene: TRBJ1-2; D gene: TRBD1; clone size: once; CDR3 length: 14; CDR3 protein: CASTKSTGGDGYTF; CDR3 DNA: TGTGCCAGCACTAAATCGACAGGGGGCGATGGCTACACCTTC
V gene: TRBV30; J gene: TRBJ2-1; D gene: TRBD1; clone size: once; CDR3 length: 15; CDR3 protein: CAWSPKGAWDNEQFF; CDR3 DNA: TGTGCCTGGAGCCCTAAGGGGGCCTGGGACAATGAGCAGTTCTTC
V gene: TRBV19; J gene: TRBJ2-5; D gene: TRBD2; clone size: once; CDR3 length: 15; CDR3 protein: CASTVTGTRQETQYF; CDR3 DNA: TGTGCCAGTACCGTTACCGGGACTAGACAAGAGACCCAGTACTTC
V gene: TRBV12-5; J gene: TRBJ1-3; D gene: NA; clone size: NA; CDR3 length: 19; CDR3 protein: CASGLISLVVDIPGNTIYF; CDR3 DNA: TGTGCTAGTGGTTTGATCTCTCTCGTGGTCGACATTCCTGGAAACACCATATATTTT
V gene: TRBV5-3; J gene: TRBJ2-3; D gene: TRBD2; clone size: NA; CDR3 length: 15; CDR3 protein: CARSFAGGREDTQYF; CDR3 DNA: TGTGCCAGAAGCTTTGCGGGAGGCCGGGAAGATACGCAGTATTTT
V gene: TRBV7-9; J gene: TRBJ2-7; D gene: TRBD2; clone size: NA; CDR3 length: 16; CDR3 protein: CASSPRLAGGGHEQYF; CDR3 DNA: TGTGCCAGCAGCCCTCGACTAGCGGGAGGGGGCCACGAGCAGTACTTC
V gene: TRBV4-2; J gene: TRBJ2-1; D gene: TRBD2; clone size: NA; CDR3 length: 16; CDR3 protein: CASSTASGREGNEQFF; CDR3 DNA: TGTGCCAGCAGCACGGCTAGCGGGAGGGAAGGCAATGAGCAGTTCTTC
V gene: TRBV7-9; J gene: TRBJ2-2; D gene: NA; clone size: NA; CDR3 length: 12; CDR3 protein: CARRGRTGELFF; CDR3 DNA: TGTGCCAGACGGGGAAGGACCGGGGAGCTGTTTTTT
V gene: TRBV18; J gene: TRBJ1-1; D gene: NA; clone size: once; CDR3 length: 14; CDR3 protein: CASSLGGRNTEAFF; CDR3 DNA: TGTGCCAGCTCACTAGGAGGACGGAACACTGAAGCTTTCTTT
V gene: TRBV25-1; J gene: TRBJ1-1; D gene: NA; clone size: NA; CDR3 length: 14; CDR3 protein: CASISGGAGAEAFF; CDR3 DNA: TGTGCCAGCATCTCGGGAGGGGCAGGAGCTGAAGCTTTCTTT
V gene: TRBV19; J gene: TRBJ2-5; D gene: NA; clone size: NA; CDR3 length: 14; CDR3 protein: CASNPGGSVETQYF; CDR3 DNA: TGTGCCAGTAACCCCGGGGGTAGCGTGGAGACCCAGTACTTC
V gene: TRBV4-1; J gene: TRBJ1-5; D gene: NA; clone size: NA; CDR3 length: 15; CDR3 protein: CASSQYHNPDQPQHF; CDR3 DNA: TGCGCCAGCAGCCAATATCACAACCCCGATCAGCCCCAGCATTTT
V gene: TRBV5-4; J gene: TRBJ2-1; D gene: TRBD2; clone size: NA; CDR3 length: 16; CDR3 protein: CASSPVTSGGYNEQFF; CDR3 DNA: TGTGCCAGCAGCCCGGTGACTAGCGGAGGATACAATGAGCAGTTCTTC
V gene: TRBV11-3; J gene: TRBJ2-1; D gene: TRBD1; clone size: NA; CDR3 length: 17; CDR3 protein: CASSLMDQGASYNEQFF; CDR3 DNA: TGTGCCAGCAGCTTAATGGATCAGGGGGCCTCTTACAATGAGCAGTTCTTC
V gene: TRBV7-2; J gene: TRBJ1-5; D gene: TRBD1; clone size: NA; CDR3 length: 14; CDR3 protein: CASSFRDRNQPQHF; CDR3 DNA: TGTGCCAGCAGCTTCCGGGACAGGAATCAGCCCCAGCATTTT
V gene: TRBV28; J gene: TRBJ2-2; D gene: NA; clone size: NA; CDR3 length: 13; CDR3 protein: CASSTINTGELFF; CDR3 DNA: TGTGCCAGCAGCACAATTAACACCGGGGAGCTGTTTTTT
V gene: TRBV5-5; J gene: TRBJ2-7; D gene: NA; clone size: NA; CDR3 length: 14; CDR3 protein: CASSLDEPPYEQYF; CDR3 DNA: TGTGCCAGCAGCTTGGATGAGCCTCCCTACGAGCAGTACTTC
V gene: TRBV7-6; J gene: TRBJ2-2; D gene: NA; clone size: NA; CDR3 length: 14; CDR3 protein: CASSLEAGVGELFF; CDR3 DNA: TGTGCCAGCAGCTTAGAGGCAGGGGTCGGGGAGCTGTTTTTT
V gene: TRBV7-3; J gene: TRBJ2-2; D gene: TRBD2; clone size: NA; CDR3 length: 16; CDR3 protein: CASSLMAGGAPGELFF; CDR3 DNA: TGTGCCAGCAGCTTAATGGCGGGGGGCGCCCCCGGGGAGCTGTTTTTT
V gene: TRBV6-2/TRBV6-3; J gene: TRBJ2-7; D gene: TRBD2; clone size: NA; CDR3 length: 16; CDR3 protein: CASSRGLIAGVEEQYF; CDR3 DNA: TGTGCCAGCAGCCGTGGGTTGATAGCGGGAGTGGAAGAGCAGTACTTC
V gene: TRBV24-1; J gene: TRBJ1-4; D gene: TRBD1; clone size: NA; CDR3 length: 15; CDR3 protein: CATSDPGTGDEKLFF; CDR3 DNA: TGTGCCACCAGTGACCCCGGGACAGGGGATGAAAAACTGTTTTTT
V gene: TRBV11-3; J gene: TRBJ2-5; D gene: NA; clone size: NA; CDR3 length: 15; CDR3 protein: CASSSIPGQQETQYF; CDR3 DNA: TGTGCCAGCAGCTCGATACCCGGACAGCAAGAGACCCAGTACTTC
V gene: TRBV2; J gene: TRBJ2-7; D gene: TRBD1; clone size: NA; CDR3 length: 15; CDR3 protein: CASSAGTGGSGEQYF; CDR3 DNA: TGTGCCAGCAGCGCCGGGACAGGGGGCTCAGGCGAGCAGTACTTC
V gene: TRBV11-2; J gene: TRBJ1-1; D gene: NA; clone size: NA; CDR3 length: 14; CDR3 protein: CASSLDGSRTEAFF; CDR3 DNA: TGTGCCAGCAGCTTAGATGGGAGCCGCACTGAAGCTTTCTTT